These T cell receptor beta chains were read from a single sample in a study of blood T cell repertoires in COVID-19. Libraries were prepared by immunoSEQ multiplex PCR; TCRdb keeps only in-frame clonotypes and omits some of them. In the table there are roughly 380,000 clones, around 84% of which are singletons. Sequenced material: peripheral blood. The receptors stem from a human donor with acute or convalescent COVID-19. The donor label of this sample is uncertain. Both conserved end residues are part of each CDR3. A D gene is named only where the DNA matches it firmly. Clone size is not always given. Where it is, it says once, few, many or a class for expanded clones.

J gene,clone size,V gene,D gene,CDR3 DNA,CDR3 protein
TRBJ1-3,NA,TRBV3-1/TRBV3-2,NA,TGTGCCAGCAACTTGGGGGCCTCTGGAAACACCATATATTTT,CASNLGASGNTIYF
TRBJ1-6,few,TRBV30,NA,TGTGCCTGGACTCCGCAGGGCTCCTATAATTCACCCCTCCACTTT,CAWTPQGSYNSPLHF
TRBJ2-5,NA,TRBV4-1,NA,TGCGCCAGCAGCCAAGGCCCCGGGGTGGGAGAGACCCAGTACTTC,CASSQGPGVGETQYF
TRBJ1-3,once,TRBV3-1/TRBV3-2,NA,TGTGCCAGCAGCCAAGTGGGCGAGCACACCATATATTTT,CASSQVGEHTIYF
TRBJ2-7,NA,TRBV5-1,NA,TGCGCCAGCAGCGCCCAGGGACAACACTACGAGCAGTACTTC,CASSAQGQHYEQYF
TRBJ1-3,NA,TRBV7-9,TRBD1,TGTGCCAGCCGAGCGGGGACAGGACTTAACTCTGGAAACACCATATATTTT,CASRAGTGLNSGNTIYF
TRBJ2-1,NA,TRBV7-8,TRBD2,TGTGCCAGCAGCTTGCGGGAGGGCCCCCCTTACAATGAGCAGTTCTTC,CASSLREGPPYNEQFF
TRBJ1-3,NA,TRBV12-5,NA,TGTGCTAGTGGTTTCTCGGGGGCTGGAAACACCATATATTTT,CASGFSGAGNTIYF
TRBJ1-5,NA,TRBV6-5,TRBD1,TGTGCCAGCAAGGGACAGCTGAATCAGCCCCAGCATTTT,CASKGQLNQPQHF
TRBJ2-1,NA,TRBV15,NA,TGTGCCACCAGCATTTCCCAGTATGAGCAGTTCTTC,CATSISQYEQFF
TRBJ1-6,NA,TRBV6-2/TRBV6-3,NA,TGTGCCAGCAGTCCCCAGGACGCCCGGGAGGCACCCCTCCACTTT,CASSPQDAREAPLHF
TRBJ2-2,NA,TRBV5-8,TRBD2,TGTGCCAGCAGCGGGACTAGCGTGAACACCGGGGAGCTGTTTTTT,CASSGTSVNTGELFF
TRBJ2-4,NA,TRBV6-6,NA,TGTGCCAGCAGTTATCGGACTCCGGGGGCCAAAAACATTCAGTACTTC,CASSYRTPGAKNIQYF
TRBJ1-1,NA,TRBV5-1,TRBD1,TGCGCCAGCAGCTTGTCGGGGCAGGGGGGCACTGAAGCTTTCTTT,CASSLSGQGGTEAFF
TRBJ1-5,NA,TRBV15,NA,TGTGCCACCAGTCCCGACAGACAAGGTGTTGGGGCCCAGCATTTT,CATSPDRQGVGAQHF
TRBJ2-1,NA,TRBV14,NA,TGTGCCAGCAGCCACGGTGGCAACGGAGCCTACAATGAGCAGTTCTTC,CASSHGGNGAYNEQFF
TRBJ1-1,few,TRBV5-1,TRBD1,TGCGCCAGCAGCTTGACAGGGGGCAAGAGGAACACTGAAGCTTTCTTT,CASSLTGGKRNTEAFF
TRBJ2-3,NA,TRBV13,TRBD2,TGTGCCAGCAGCTTAACAACTAGCGTCACAAGCACAGATACGCAGTATTTT,CASSLTTSVTSTDTQYF
TRBJ1-2,NA,TRBV6-6,TRBD1,TGTGCCAGCAGTACGACAGGGCTCTTAACTCGGTATGGCTACACCTTC,CASSTTGLLTRYGYTF
TRBJ2-3,NA,TRBV7-2,NA,TGTGCCAGCAGCGACCGATCGGGTCCTAGAACAGATACGCAGTATTTT,CASSDRSGPRTDTQYF
TRBJ1-1,NA,TRBV5-6,TRBD1,TGTGCCAGCAGCTTGGAGGGACAGGGGGCTTACACTGAAGCTTTCTTT,CASSLEGQGAYTEAFF
TRBJ2-4,NA,TRBV5-6,TRBD2,TGTGCCAGCAGCTTGGGGGGAGGGCTAGCCAAAAACATTCAGTACTTC,CASSLGGGLAKNIQYF
TRBJ1-1,NA,TRBV3-1/TRBV3-2,NA,TGTGCCAGCAGCCAAGTCGGGGGGAGGACTGAAGCTTTCTTT,CASSQVGGRTEAFF
TRBJ2-3,NA,TRBV5-4,NA,TGTGCCAGCACCTCCCGGGGAGGTCCTAGCACAGATACGCAGTATTTT,CASTSRGGPSTDTQYF
TRBJ2-7,many,TRBV28,NA,TGTGCCAGCAGTTTATTAGGACACCGCTCCTACGAGCAGTACTTC,CASSLLGHRSYEQYF
TRBJ2-1,NA,TRBV2,NA,TGTGCCAGCAGGGAGAGATCCTACAATGAGCAGTTCTTC,CASRERSYNEQFF
TRBJ2-1,NA,TRBV3-1/TRBV3-2,NA,TGTGCCAGCAGCCAAGAAAGGTACAGGGAGCAGTTCTTC,CASSQERYREQFF
TRBJ2-3,NA,TRBV5-1,NA,TGCGCCAGCAGCTTGGGTAGTGAAGCAGATACGCAGTATTTT,CASSLGSEADTQYF
TRBJ1-6,NA,TRBV7-9,NA,TGTGCCAGCAGGGCGACAGCTTTTAATTCACCCCTCCACTTT,CASRATAFNSPLHF
TRBJ1-6,NA,TRBV2,NA,TGTGCCAGCAATCTGCGGGGAACTAACTCCTATAATTCACCCCTCCACTTT,CASNLRGTNSYNSPLHF
TRBJ1-6,NA,TRBV19,TRBD1,TGTGCCAGTAGTCCTCAGGGGGGACAGGGGAACTCACCCCTCCACTTT,CASSPQGGQGNSPLHF
TRBJ2-1,NA,TRBV5-6,NA,TGTGCCAGCACCGAGATGGGCGGGGGCCTCAGCTCCTACAATGAGCAGTTCTTC,CASTEMGGGLSSYNEQFF
TRBJ2-1,NA,TRBV7-8,NA,TGTGCCAGCAGCTTAGGTGCGGGGCCACCCTACAATGAGCAGTTCTTC,CASSLGAGPPYNEQFF
TRBJ2-3,NA,TRBV30,TRBD2,TGTGCCTGGAGTGACGGGACTAGCTTGACAGATACGCAGTATTTT,CAWSDGTSLTDTQYF
TRBJ1-1,NA,TRBV4-2,TRBD1,TGTGCCAGCAGCCAAGTAAGGGGGCTGACTGAAGCTTTCTTT,CASSQVRGLTEAFF
TRBJ2-7,few,TRBV5-1,TRBD2,TGCGCCAGCAGCTATCTAGCGGGGGGCCGGTACGAGCAGTACTTC,CASSYLAGGRYEQYF
TRBJ1-2,once,TRBV19,TRBD1,TGTGCCAGTAGCCGAGGGGGACAGGGACACTATGGCTACACCTTC,CASSRGGQGHYGYTF
TRBJ1-5,once,TRBV19,TRBD1,TGTGCCAGTAGTCGGGACAGCCTTAACAATCAGCCCCAGCATTTT,CASSRDSLNNQPQHF
TRBJ1-5,NA,TRBV28,TRBD1,TGTGCCAGCAGTTCCCCCACAGGGGCGAGCAATCAGCCCCAGCATTTT,CASSSPTGASNQPQHF
TRBJ2-6,few,TRBV28,NA,TGTGCCAGCAGTTTATGGGGCAGTGCCGGGGCCAACGTCCTGACTTTC,CASSLWGSAGANVLTF
TRBJ1-1,NA,TRBV30,NA,TGTGCCTGGAGTGGGTCTGGCGGGGGGTACGCTGAAGCTTTCTTT,CAWSGSGGGYAEAFF
TRBJ1-1,NA,TRBV20-1,NA,TGCAGTGCTGCTCTAGAGGGAGCTTTCTTT,CSAALEGAFF
TRBJ1-1,NA,TRBV10-3,TRBD1,TGTGCCATCAGTGACATACCGGGACAGAGAATTGAAGCTTTCTTT,CAISDIPGQRIEAFF
TRBJ2-5,NA,TRBV6-5,TRBD2,TGTGCCAGCAGTTACTTCCAGCGGGGCCACCAAGAGACCCAGTACTTC,CASSYFQRGHQETQYF
TRBJ1-5,NA,TRBV27,TRBD1,TGTGCCAGCAGTTCCTGGACAGGAGGGAATCAGCCCCAGCATTTT,CASSSWTGGNQPQHF
TRBJ1-1,NA,TRBV12-3/TRBV12-4,TRBD1,TGTGCCAGCAGAGAAACAGGGGTCACTGAAGCTTTCTTT,CASRETGVTEAFF
TRBJ1-6,NA,TRBV5-4,NA,TGTGCCAGCAGCTTGGTGGGCAGGGGCGTCAATTCACCCCTCCACTTT,CASSLVGRGVNSPLHF
TRBJ1-1,NA,TRBV12-3/TRBV12-4,TRBD1,TGTGCCAGCAGTTTAAGGGGGCGTGGGGCTTTCTTT,CASSLRGRGAFF
TRBJ1-1,NA,TRBV18,NA,TGTGCCAGCCTTCCTGACAGAAACACTGAAGCTTTCTTT,CASLPDRNTEAFF
TRBJ2-5,NA,TRBV3-1/TRBV3-2,NA,TGTGCCAGCAGCCAAGATTTAGGGGTGGTTTCAGAGACCCAGTACTTC,CASSQDLGVVSETQYF
TRBJ2-1,NA,TRBV29-1,NA,TGCAGCGTTCAGTCTCTAAGTGGCGGGAAGGCAGGAAATGAGCAGTTCTTC,CSVQSLSGGKAGNEQFF
TRBJ1-2,NA,TRBV7-9,NA,TGTGCCAGCAGTCCACAGGAGTCCTATGGCTACACCTTC,CASSPQESYGYTF
TRBJ1-2,few,TRBV7-2,NA,TGTGCCAGCAGCCCAGTCCTTCACGCAGGCCCCTTCTATGGCTACACCTTC,CASSPVLHAGPFYGYTF
TRBJ2-4,once,TRBV6-6,TRBD1,TGTGCCAGCAGTTACGACAGGGGCGGCAAAAACATTCAGTACTTC,CASSYDRGGKNIQYF
TRBJ2-3,NA,TRBV12-3/TRBV12-4,NA,TGTGCCAGCAGTTCGGTAACTTATACGCAGTATTTT,CASSSVTYTQYF
TRBJ1-1,NA,TRBV6-1,TRBD1,TGTGCCAGCAGTGAACAGGGGGGTTCATCGGACACTGAAGCTTTCTTT,CASSEQGGSSDTEAFF
TRBJ1-4,NA,TRBV2,TRBD1,TGTGCCAGCACCCGGACAGGATATAATGAAAAACTGTTTTTT,CASTRTGYNEKLFF